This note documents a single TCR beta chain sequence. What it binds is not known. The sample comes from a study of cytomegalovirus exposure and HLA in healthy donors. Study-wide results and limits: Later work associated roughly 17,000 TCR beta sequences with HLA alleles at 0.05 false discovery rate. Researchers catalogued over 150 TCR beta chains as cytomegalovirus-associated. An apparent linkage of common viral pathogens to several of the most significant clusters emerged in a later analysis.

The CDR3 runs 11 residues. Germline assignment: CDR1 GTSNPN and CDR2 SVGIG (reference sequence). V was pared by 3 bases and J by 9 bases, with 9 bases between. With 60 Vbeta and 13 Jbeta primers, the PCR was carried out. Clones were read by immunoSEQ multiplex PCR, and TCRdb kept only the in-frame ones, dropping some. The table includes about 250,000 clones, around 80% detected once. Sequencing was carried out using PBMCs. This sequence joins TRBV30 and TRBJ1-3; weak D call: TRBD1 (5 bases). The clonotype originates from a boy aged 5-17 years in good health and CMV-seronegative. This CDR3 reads CAWSVQGTIYF. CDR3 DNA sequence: TGTGCCTGGAGCGTGCAGGGCACCATATATTTT. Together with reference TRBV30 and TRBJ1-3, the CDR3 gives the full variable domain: SQTIHQWPATLVQPVGSPLSLECTVEGTSNPNLYWYRQAAGRGLQLLFYSVGIGQISSEVPQNLSASRPQDRQFILSSKKLLLSDSGFYLCAWSVQGTIYFGEGSWLTVV.